This T cell receptor beta chain is from a study of blood T cell repertoires in COVID-19. Overall study: The United States, Italy and Spain provided the acute and convalescent COVID-19 samples.

This CDR3 has 15 residues. With 4 bases removed from V and 2 bases from J, the gap between germline ends came to 12 bases. Germline values: CDR1 SGHTA, CDR2 FQGTGA. The protocol was immunoSEQ multiplex PCR, while the TCRdb copy is restricted to in-frame clones and leaves out a portion. This sample has 130,000 or so clones, with roughly 86% found just once. The genes are TRBV7-3 and TRBJ2-1; no clear D gene. The receptor was isolated from a woman aged 55-70 years with acute or convalescent COVID-19. The specimen sequenced was peripheral blood. CDR3 protein: CASSSSPRAYNEQFF. The DNA for the CDR3 is TGTGCCAGCAGCTCCTCTCCACGGGCCTACAATGAGCAGTTCTTC.